This is a list of T cell receptor beta chains from one sample in a study of cytomegalovirus exposure and HLA in healthy donors. The table came from immunoSEQ multiplex PCR; TCRdb's copy has only in-frame clones and leaves some out. The sample lists some 120,000 clones, around 9% occurring once. The sample comprised PBMCs. Source of these receptors: a man aged 35-49 years in good health and CMV-seronegative. Both conserved end residues are part of each CDR3. Each record gives: clone size, V gene, D gene, J gene, CDR3 protein, CDR3 DNA. The D gene is left open where the match is weak. Part of the rows lack a size; the others show once, few, many or a class for expanded clones.

abundance: few
v_gene: TRBV18
d_gene: .
j_gene: TRBJ2-7
CDR3aa: CASSPRSETEQYF
CDR3nt: TGTGCCAGCTCACCCCGGTCGGAGACCGAGCAGTACTTC

abundance: .
v_gene: TRBV9
d_gene: TRBD1
j_gene: TRBJ1-1
CDR3aa: CASSAGQYTEAFF
CDR3nt: TGTGCCAGCAGCGCGGGACAGTACACTGAAGCTTTCTTT

abundance: few
v_gene: TRBV4-1
d_gene: TRBD1
j_gene: TRBJ1-6
CDR3aa: CASSHFPGQGVYNSPLHF
CDR3nt: TGCGCCAGCAGCCATTTCCCGGGACAGGGCGTATATAATTCACCCCTCCACTTT

abundance: few
v_gene: TRBV19
d_gene: TRBD2
j_gene: TRBJ2-1
CDR3aa: CASSIFGGGRNEQFF
CDR3nt: TGTGCCAGTAGTATCTTCGGCGGGGGTAGAAATGAGCAGTTCTTC

abundance: few
v_gene: TRBV9
d_gene: TRBD2
j_gene: TRBJ2-2
CDR3aa: CASSVVAGGSNTGELFF
CDR3nt: TGTGCCAGCAGCGTAGTAGCGGGGGGCTCGAACACCGGGGAGCTGTTTTTT

abundance: few
v_gene: TRBV18
d_gene: .
j_gene: TRBJ1-4
CDR3aa: CASSPPATNEKLFF
CDR3nt: TGTGCCAGCTCACCCCCTGCAACTAATGAAAAACTGTTTTTT

abundance: few
v_gene: TRBV28
d_gene: TRBD2
j_gene: TRBJ2-3
CDR3aa: CASRDSGGASDTQYF
CDR3nt: TGTGCCAGCAGGGATAGCGGGGGGGCCTCAGATACGCAGTATTTT

abundance: .
v_gene: TRBV13
d_gene: .
j_gene: TRBJ2-7
CDR3aa: CASSLDFGTGYEQYF
CDR3nt: TGTGCCAGCAGCTTAGACTTCGGGACTGGCTACGAGCAGTACTTC

abundance: .
v_gene: TRBV18
d_gene: TRBD1
j_gene: TRBJ1-5
CDR3aa: CASSAGTGHQPQHF
CDR3nt: TGTGCCAGCTCGGCCGGGACAGGGCATCAGCCCCAGCATTTT

abundance: .
v_gene: TRBV15
d_gene: .
j_gene: TRBJ2-7
CDR3aa: CATSRDLGIYEQYF
CDR3nt: TGTGCCACCAGCAGAGATCTCGGGATCTACGAGCAGTACTTC

abundance: .
v_gene: TRBV7-3
d_gene: .
j_gene: TRBJ2-2
CDR3aa: CASSLLGGELFF
CDR3nt: TGTGCCAGCAGCCTCCTAGGCGGGGAGCTGTTTTTT

abundance: .
v_gene: TRBV5-4
d_gene: TRBD2
j_gene: TRBJ2-1
CDR3aa: CASSLAERSGEQFF
CDR3nt: TGTGCCAGCAGCCTAGCGGAGCGATCTGGAGAGCAGTTCTTC

abundance: few
v_gene: TRBV2
d_gene: .
j_gene: TRBJ1-2
CDR3aa: CASSEALDSYYGYTF
CDR3nt: TGTGCCAGCAGTGAAGCCCTTGACAGCTACTATGGCTACACCTTC

abundance: .
v_gene: TRBV7-9
d_gene: .
j_gene: TRBJ2-7
CDR3aa: CASSLPGIYEQYF
CDR3nt: TGTGCCAGCAGCTTGCCAGGGATTTACGAGCAGTACTTC

abundance: .
v_gene: TRBV18
d_gene: .
j_gene: TRBJ2-7
CDR3aa: CASSPPSGPYEQYF
CDR3nt: TGTGCCAGCTCACCACCCTCAGGTCCCTACGAGCAGTACTTC

abundance: .
v_gene: TRBV15
d_gene: TRBD2
j_gene: TRBJ2-2
CDR3aa: CAASGGGLNTGELFF
CDR3nt: TGTGCCGCCTCCGGGGGGGGGCTCAACACCGGGGAGCTGTTTTTT